This TCR beta chain was sequenced in a study of blood T cell repertoires in COVID-19. Study in general: Collection of acute and convalescent COVID-19 samples took place in the United States, Italy and Spain.

This CDR3 is 14 amino acids long. The V gene's germline CDR1 is MDHEN and CDR2 SYDVKM. Trimming took 6 bases from V and 8 from J; bases not matched to a gene: 11. Recruitment covered about two dozen US areas and drew participants whose ages spanned roughly 18 to 95 years. Clinical histories supplied by participants themselves formed the basis of cohort assignment. The repertoire was sequenced with immunoSEQ multiplex PCR; TCRdb's copy has only in-frame clones and lacks some. The sample consists of roughly 200,000 clones, more than 80% of them appearing once. J is TRBJ1-2 and V is TRBV28; 8 bases are a match to TRBD1. Sample: PBMCs or T cells enriched from blood (not recorded which). This receptor was identified in a woman aged 40 to 50 with acute COVID-19. CDR3 nucleotides: TGTGCCAGCAGGTACCCCGGACAGGGAGACGGCTACACCTTC. This codes for CASRYPGQGDGYTF.